The clone carrying this T cell receptor beta chain was detected only a few times. The antigen is not known. The germline CDR1 and CDR2 sequences are SGHTA and FQGNSA. Trimming shortened V by 5 bases and J by 6 bases, and 26 bases separated the two germline ends. This CDR3 has 18 amino acids. The protocol was immunoSEQ multiplex PCR, while the TCRdb copy is restricted to in-frame clones and leaves out a portion. This sample yields around 450,000 clones, of which 85% to 90% are seen a single time; 2.5% to 3% belongs to the top ten. The data stem from a study of Ad26.COV2.S vaccination and SARS-CoV-2 variants. Study-level points and caveats: Spike-specific TCR breadth was greater after Ad26.COV2.S than placebo.

Noted treatment: some 20 received Ad26.COV2.S at low or high dose, single or two shots; 5 received placebo; per-sample allocation not given. Vaccine and placebo recipients were sampled on day 63 after the first injection. The clonotype was recovered from a person between 18 and 59 years old who received the Ad26.COV2.S COVID-19 vaccine or a placebo. The V call is TRBV7-2, the J call TRBJ1-5; weak D call: TRBD1 (5 bases). The starting material was peripheral blood, obtained in a trial of Ad26.COV2.S vaccine versus placebo. CDR3 in amino acids: CASSPRGGHYWRGQPQHF. The CDR3 DNA follows: TGTGCCAGCAGCCCCCGAGGAGGGCATTACTGGAGGGGTCAGCCCCAGCATTTT.